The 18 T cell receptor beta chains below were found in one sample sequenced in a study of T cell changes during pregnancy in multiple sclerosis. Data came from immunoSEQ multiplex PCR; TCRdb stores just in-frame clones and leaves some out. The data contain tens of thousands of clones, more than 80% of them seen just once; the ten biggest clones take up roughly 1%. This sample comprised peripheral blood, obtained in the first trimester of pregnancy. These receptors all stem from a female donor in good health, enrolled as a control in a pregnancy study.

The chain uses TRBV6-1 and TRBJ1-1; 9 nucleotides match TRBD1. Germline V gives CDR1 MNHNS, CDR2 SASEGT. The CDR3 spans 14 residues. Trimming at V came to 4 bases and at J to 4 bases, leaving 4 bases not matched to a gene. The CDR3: CASSVQGAPTEAFF. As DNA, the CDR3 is TGTGCCAGCAGTGTACAGGGGGCCCCCACTGAAGCTTTCTTT.

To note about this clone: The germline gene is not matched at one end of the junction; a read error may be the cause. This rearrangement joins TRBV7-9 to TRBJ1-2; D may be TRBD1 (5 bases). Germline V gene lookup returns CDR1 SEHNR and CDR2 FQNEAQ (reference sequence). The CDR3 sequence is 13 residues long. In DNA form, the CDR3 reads TGTGCCAGCAGTTTAGACAGCCACTATGGCTACACCTTC. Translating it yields CASSLDSHYGYTF.

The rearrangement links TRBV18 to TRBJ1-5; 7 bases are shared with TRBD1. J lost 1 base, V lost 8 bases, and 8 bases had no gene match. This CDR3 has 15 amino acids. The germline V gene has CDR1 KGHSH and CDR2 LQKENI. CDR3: CASRDSLSSNQPQHF. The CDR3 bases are TGTGCCAGCCGGGACAGCCTCTCAAGCAATCAGCCCCAGCATTTT.

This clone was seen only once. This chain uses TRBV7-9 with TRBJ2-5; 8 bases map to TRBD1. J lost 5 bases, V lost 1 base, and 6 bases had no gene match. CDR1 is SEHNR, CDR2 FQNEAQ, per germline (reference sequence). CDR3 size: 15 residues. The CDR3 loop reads CASSLVAGGQETQYF. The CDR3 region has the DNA TGTGCCAGCAGCTTAGTGGCAGGGGGCCAGGAGACCCAGTACTTC.

The CDR3 nucleotides are TGTGCCAGCAGCTTATCGTCGCTAGCGGTAACCTACGAGCAGTACTTC. This translates into CASSLSSLAVTYEQYF. This chain connects TRBV7-9 to TRBJ2-7; 7 positions match TRBD2. In germline, CDR1 is SEHNR, CDR2 FQNEAQ (reference sequence). This CDR3 comprises 16 residues. V was pared by 2 bases and J by 2 bases, with 9 bases of the junction left unmatched.

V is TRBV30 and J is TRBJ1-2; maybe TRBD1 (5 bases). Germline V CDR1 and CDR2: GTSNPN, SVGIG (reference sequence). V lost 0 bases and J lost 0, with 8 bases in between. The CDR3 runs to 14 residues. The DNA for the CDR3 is TGTGCCTGGAGTGTCCCAGGGCCTAACTATGGCTACACCTTC. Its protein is CAWSVPGPNYGYTF.

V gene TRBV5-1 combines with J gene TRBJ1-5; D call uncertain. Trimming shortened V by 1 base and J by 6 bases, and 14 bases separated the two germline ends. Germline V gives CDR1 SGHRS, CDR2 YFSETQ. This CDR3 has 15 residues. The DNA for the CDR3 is TGCGCCAGCAGCTTGATCCCAGAAGGAGGTCAGCCCCAGCATTTT. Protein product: CASSLIPEGGQPQHF.

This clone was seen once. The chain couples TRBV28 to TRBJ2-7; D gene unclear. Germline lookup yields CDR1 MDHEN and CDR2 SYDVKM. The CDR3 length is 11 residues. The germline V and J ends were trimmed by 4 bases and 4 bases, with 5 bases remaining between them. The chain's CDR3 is CASSSRYEQYF. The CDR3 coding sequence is TGTGCCAGCAGTTCCCGGTACGAGCAGTACTTC.

The CDR3 loop reads CASSVGTGANGYTF. CDR3 DNA sequence: TGTGCCAGCAGCGTAGGGACAGGGGCGAATGGCTACACCTTC. The chain joins TRBV9 to TRBJ1-2; 9 bases match TRBD1. V gave up 0 bases and J gave up 6 bases; unmatched junction bases: 3. This CDR3 is 14 amino acids long. Germline values: CDR1 SGDLS, CDR2 YYNGEE.

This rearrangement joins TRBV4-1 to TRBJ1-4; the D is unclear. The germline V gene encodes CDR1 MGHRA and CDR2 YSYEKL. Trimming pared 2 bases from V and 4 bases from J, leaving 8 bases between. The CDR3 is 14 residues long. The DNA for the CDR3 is TGCGCCAGCAGCCAATTACAGTTTAATGAAAAACTGTTTTTT. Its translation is CASSQLQFNEKLFF.

The CDR3 nucleotides read TGTGCCACCAGCAGGGGCCCCGGGACAGCTGGAAACACCATATATTTT. Its translation is CATSRGPGTAGNTIYF. The V call is TRBV15, the J call TRBJ1-3; TRBD1 aligns across 7 bases. Unmatched junction bases numbered 7, after V lost 3 bases and J lost 2 bases. The CDR3 runs 16 residues. Germline V gene sequence: CDR1 LNHNV, CDR2 YYDKDF (reference sequence).

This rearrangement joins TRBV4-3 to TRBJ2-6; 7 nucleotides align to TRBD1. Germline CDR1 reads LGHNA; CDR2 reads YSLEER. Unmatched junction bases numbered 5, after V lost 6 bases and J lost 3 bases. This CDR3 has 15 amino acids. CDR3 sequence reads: CASRPTGFGANVLTF. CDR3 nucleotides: TGCGCCAGCAGACCGACAGGGTTTGGGGCCAACGTCCTGACTTTC.

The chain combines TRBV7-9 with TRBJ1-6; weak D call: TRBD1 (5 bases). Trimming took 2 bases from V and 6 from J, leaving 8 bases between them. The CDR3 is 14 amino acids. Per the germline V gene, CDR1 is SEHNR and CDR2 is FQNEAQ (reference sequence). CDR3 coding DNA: TGTGCCAGCAGCTTACAGGGTTTTAATTCACCCCTCCACTTT. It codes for CASSLQGFNSPLHF.

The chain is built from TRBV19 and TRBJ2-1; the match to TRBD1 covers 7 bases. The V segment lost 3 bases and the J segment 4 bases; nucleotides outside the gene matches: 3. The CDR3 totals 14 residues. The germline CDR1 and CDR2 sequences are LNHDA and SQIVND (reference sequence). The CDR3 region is CASSIGTEYNEQFF. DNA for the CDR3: TGTGCCAGTAGTATTGGGACAGAATACAATGAGCAGTTCTTC. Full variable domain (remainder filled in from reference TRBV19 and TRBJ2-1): DGGITQSPKYLFRKEGQNVTLSCEQNLNHDAMYWYRQDPGQGLRLIYYSQIVNDFQKGDIAEGYSVSREKKESFPLTVTSAQKNPTAFYLCASSIGTEYNEQFFGPGTRLTVL.

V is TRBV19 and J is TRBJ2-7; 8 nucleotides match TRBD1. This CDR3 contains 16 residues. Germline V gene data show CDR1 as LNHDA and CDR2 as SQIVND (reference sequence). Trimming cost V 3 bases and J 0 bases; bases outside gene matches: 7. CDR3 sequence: CASSIFTGTGSYEQYF. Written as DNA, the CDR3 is TGTGCCAGTAGTATTTTCACCGGGACAGGCTCCTACGAGCAGTACTTC.

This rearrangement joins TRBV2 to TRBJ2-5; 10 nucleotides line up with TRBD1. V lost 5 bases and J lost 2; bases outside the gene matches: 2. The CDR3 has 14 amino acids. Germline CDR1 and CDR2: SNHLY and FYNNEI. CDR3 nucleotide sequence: TGTGCCAGCAGTTGGACAGGGGGGCAAGAGACCCAGTACTTC. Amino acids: CASSWTGGQETQYF.

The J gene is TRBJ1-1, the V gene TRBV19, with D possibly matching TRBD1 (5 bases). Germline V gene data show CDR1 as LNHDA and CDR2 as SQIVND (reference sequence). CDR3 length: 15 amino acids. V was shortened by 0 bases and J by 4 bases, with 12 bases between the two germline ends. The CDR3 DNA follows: TGTGCCAGTAGTATAGATCGGGGGTTACCCACTGAAGCTTTCTTT. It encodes CASSIDRGLPTEAFF.

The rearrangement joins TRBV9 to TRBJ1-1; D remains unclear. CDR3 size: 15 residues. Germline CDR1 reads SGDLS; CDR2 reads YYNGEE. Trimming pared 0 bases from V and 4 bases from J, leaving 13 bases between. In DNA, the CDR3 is TGTGCCAGCAGCGTAGCGGTAACAGATGTCACTGAAGCTTTCTTT. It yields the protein CASSVAVTDVTEAFF.